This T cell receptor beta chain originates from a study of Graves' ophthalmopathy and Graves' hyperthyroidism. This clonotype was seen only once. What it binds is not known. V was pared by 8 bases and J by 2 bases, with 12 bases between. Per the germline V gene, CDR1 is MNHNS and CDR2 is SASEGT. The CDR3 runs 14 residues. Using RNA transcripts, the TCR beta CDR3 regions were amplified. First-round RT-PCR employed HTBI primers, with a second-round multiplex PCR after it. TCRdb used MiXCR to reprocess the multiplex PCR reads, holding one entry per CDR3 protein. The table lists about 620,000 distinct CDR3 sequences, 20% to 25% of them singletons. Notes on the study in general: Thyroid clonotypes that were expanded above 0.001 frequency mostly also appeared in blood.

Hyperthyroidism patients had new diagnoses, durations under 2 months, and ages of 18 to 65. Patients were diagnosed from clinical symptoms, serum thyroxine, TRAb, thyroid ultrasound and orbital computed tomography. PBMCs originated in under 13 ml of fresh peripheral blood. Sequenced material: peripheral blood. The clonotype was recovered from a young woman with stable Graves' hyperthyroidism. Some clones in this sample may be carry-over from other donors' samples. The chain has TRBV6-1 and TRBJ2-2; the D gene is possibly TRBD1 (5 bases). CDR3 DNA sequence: TGTGCCAGCCATTTGGGGCCCAACACCGGGGAGCTGTTTTTT. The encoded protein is CASHLGPNTGELFF.